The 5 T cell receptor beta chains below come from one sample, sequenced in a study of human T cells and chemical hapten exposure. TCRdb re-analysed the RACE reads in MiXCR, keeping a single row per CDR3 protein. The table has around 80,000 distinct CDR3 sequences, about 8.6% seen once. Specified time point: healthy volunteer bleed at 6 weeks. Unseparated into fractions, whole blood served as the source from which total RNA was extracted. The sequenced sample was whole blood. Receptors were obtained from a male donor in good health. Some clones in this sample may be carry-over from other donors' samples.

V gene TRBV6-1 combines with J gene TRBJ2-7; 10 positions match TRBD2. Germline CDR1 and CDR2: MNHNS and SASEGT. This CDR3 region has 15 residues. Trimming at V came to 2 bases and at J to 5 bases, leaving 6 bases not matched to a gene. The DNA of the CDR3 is TGTGCCAGCAGTGAAAGTCACCTAGCGGGAGACGAGCAGTACTTC. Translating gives CASSESHLAGDEQYF.

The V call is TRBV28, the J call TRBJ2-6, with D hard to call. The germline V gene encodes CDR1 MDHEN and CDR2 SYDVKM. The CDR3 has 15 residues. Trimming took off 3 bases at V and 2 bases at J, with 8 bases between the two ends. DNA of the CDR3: TGTGCCAGCAGTTTGGTTCCTACTGGGGCCAACGTCCTGACTTTC. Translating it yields CASSLVPTGANVLTF.

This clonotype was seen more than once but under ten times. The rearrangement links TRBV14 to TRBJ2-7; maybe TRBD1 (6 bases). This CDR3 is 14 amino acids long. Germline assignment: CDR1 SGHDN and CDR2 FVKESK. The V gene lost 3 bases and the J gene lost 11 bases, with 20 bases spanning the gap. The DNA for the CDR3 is TGTGCCAGCAGCCACCCGGGACACTCTCTAGAGGAGTACTTC. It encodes CASSHPGHSLEEYF.

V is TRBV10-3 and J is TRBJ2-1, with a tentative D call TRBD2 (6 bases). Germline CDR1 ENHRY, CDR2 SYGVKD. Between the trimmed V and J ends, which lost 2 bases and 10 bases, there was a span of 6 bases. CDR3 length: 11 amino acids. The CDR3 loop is CAISEAGEQFF. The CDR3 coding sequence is TGTGCCATCAGTGAGGCGGGAGAGCAGTTCTTC.

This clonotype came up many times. As DNA, the CDR3 is TGCAGTGCTCGGACCGGGATCTATACCGGTGGCGAGCAGTACTTC. It translates to CSARTGIYTGGEQYF. The chain has TRBV20-1 and TRBJ2-7; tentatively, D is TRBD2 (5 bases). Trimming removed 5 bases from V and 6 bases from J, with 23 bases in between. CDR3 size: 15 residues. Looked up from germline, CDR1 is DFQATT and CDR2 is SNEGSKA (reference sequence).